Following are 10 T cell receptor beta chains from one sample sequenced in a study of blood T cell repertoires in COVID-19. Repertoires were generated with immunoSEQ multiplex PCR, while TCRdb's copy carries only in-frame clones and drops some. Of approximately 220,000 clones in the sample, approximately 90% were seen once. Sequenced input: peripheral blood. The receptors come from a man between 40 and 49 years old with acute or convalescent COVID-19.

The rearrangement links TRBV7-2 to TRBJ1-3, with a weak D call TRBD1 (5 bases). The length of the CDR3 is 15 residues. V was shortened by 5 bases and J by 0 bases, with 11 bases between the two germline ends. Germline lookup yields CDR1 SGHTA and CDR2 FQGNSA. The CDR3 here is CASSPRQSSGNTIYF. The CDR3 DNA reads TGTGCCAGCAGCCCCCGACAGAGCTCTGGAAACACCATATATTTT.

This clone was seen a few times. This chain uses TRBV7-9 with TRBJ2-7; possibly TRBD1 for D (5 bases). The V and J ends lost 5 bases and 2 bases respectively, with 13 bases between them. The CDR3 contains 14 residues. The germline V gene has CDR1 SEHNR and CDR2 FQNEAQ (reference sequence). The CDR3 reads CASSPGHSTYEQYF. Written as DNA, the CDR3 is TGTGCCAGCAGCCCCGGACATTCTACCTACGAGCAGTACTTC.

This sequence joins TRBV28 and TRBJ2-1; 10 nucleotides agree with TRBD2. The CDR3 spans 16 residues. The V and J ends lost 5 bases and 0 bases, in that order; junction bases with no gene match: 4. Germline V CDR1 and CDR2: MDHEN, SYDVKM. CDR3 sequence: CASSPAGGSSYNEQFF. The DNA of the CDR3 is TGTGCCAGCAGTCCAGCGGGGGGGAGCTCCTACAATGAGCAGTTCTTC.

V usage is TRBV15 and J usage is TRBJ1-5, with unresolved D. The CDR3 has 15 amino acids. Deletions cut 2 bases from V and 1 base from J, with 9 bases between. From germline, CDR1 is LNHNV and CDR2 YYDKDF (reference sequence). CDR3 coding DNA: TGTGCCACCAGCAGATCTCAGACAAGCAATCAGCCCCAGCATTTT. It is translated as CATSRSQTSNQPQHF.

The chain combines TRBV4-1 with TRBJ2-1, with 16 bases aligning to TRBD2. CDR1 MGHRA and CDR2 YSYEKL come from the germline V gene. The CDR3 is 17 amino acids. Trimming removed 3 bases from V and 10 bases from J; junction bases left unmatched: 9. The chain's CDR3 is CASSQGLAGGLVVEQFF. The CDR3 DNA reads as TGCGCCAGCAGCCAGGGACTAGCGGGGGGGCTTGTCGTAGAGCAGTTCTTC.

The chain is built from TRBV6-2 or TRBV6-3 and TRBJ2-7; the match to TRBD1 covers 10 bases. The CDR3 is 16 residues long. V was pared by 0 bases and J by 3 bases, with 5 bases of the junction left unmatched. Germline assignment: CDR1 MNHEY and CDR2 SVGEGT. The CDR3 DNA reads as TGTGCCAGCAGTTACTCAAGAAGGACAGGGGGCTACGAGCAGTACTTC. Amino acid sequence: CASSYSRRTGGYEQYF.

The V gene is TRBV9, the J gene TRBJ2-3; 9 nucleotides agree with TRBD1. This CDR3 is 16 amino acids long. Germline values: CDR1 SGDLS, CDR2 YYNGEE. V shed 4 bases, J shed 5 bases, and the junction held 11 bases outside the gene matches. The CDR3 loop is CASSSRDRVRLDTQYF. For the CDR3, the DNA is TGTGCCAGCAGCTCCCGGGACAGGGTCCGTTTAGATACGCAGTATTTT.

This rearrangement joins TRBV4-1 to TRBJ1-5, with 11 bases matching TRBD1. With V trimmed by 2 bases and J by 5 bases, 5 bases remained unmatched. Germline CDR1 is MGHRA and CDR2 is YSYEKL. This CDR3 contains 16 residues. The CDR3 coding sequence is TGCGCCAGCAGCCAACTGGGACAGGGGGGATATCAGCCCCAGCATTTT. Protein: CASSQLGQGGYQPQHF.

The table lists this clone with a count of one. The chain combines TRBV4-2 with TRBJ2-3; possible D gene TRBD2, 6 bases. CDR3 length: 16 residues. The V end lost 0 bases, the J end lost 3 bases, and 13 bases lay between the germline ends. Germline V CDR1 and CDR2: LGHNA, YNFKEQ. CDR3 coding DNA: TGTGCCAGCAGCCAAGATCTGGCGGGAAGGACAGATACGCAGTATTTT. Encoded protein: CASSQDLAGRTDTQYF.

The chain uses TRBV2 and TRBJ1-1; 9 nucleotides match TRBD1. The J segment lost 4 bases and the V segment lost 9 bases, leaving 9 bases of the junction unmatched. Germline CDR1 SNHLY, CDR2 FYNNEI. CDR3 length: 14 residues. CDR3 coding DNA: TGTGCCAGTACACAGGGGGCGCGATTCACTGAAGCTTTCTTT. Its translation is CASTQGARFTEAFF.